This paragraph reports one T cell receptor beta chain. Its antigen is not identified. All participating donors were Caucasian adults from Nashville, Tennessee. The method was immunoSEQ multiplex PCR; TCRdb's version includes in-frame clones alone and lacks a portion of them. This table holds 2 million to 2.5 million clones, more than 85% found once. The entry originates in a study of shared clonotypes between healthy human individuals. Study-wide background: The cohort had a couple of women and three men, ages 18 to 49.

The study's findings and limits: Some naive CD4 clonotypes, about 5%, turned up in common across a few donors.

The receptor was derived from a man aged 18 to 35 in good health. Some clones in this sample may be carry-over from other donors' samples. The sequenced material came from naive CD4+ T cells from PBMCs. Subset noted: CD45RA+ positively selected.

The DNA of the CDR3 is TGTGCCAGCAGCGGAGGACAGGGACACGAGCAGTACTTC. Its protein product is CASSGGQGHEQYF. This sequence joins TRBV5-8 and TRBJ2-7; 8 nucleotides agree with TRBD1. The CDR3 contains 13 residues. Losses at the gene ends were 4 bases for V and 5 bases for J; bases not matched to a gene: 5. Germline CDR1 is SGHTS and CDR2 is YDEGEE.